These 30 T cell receptor beta chains came from one sample sequenced in a study of blood T cell repertoires in COVID-19. Repertoires were generated with immunoSEQ multiplex PCR, while TCRdb's copy carries only in-frame clones and drops some. This table has more than 95,000 clones, roughly 85% appearing once. The sequencing sample was made of peripheral blood. The receptors here all came from a woman over 75 with COVID-19, enrolled during active disease.

This clone was seen only once. CDR3 residues: CASSQDRIQETQYF. CDR3 in DNA: TGCGCCAGCAGCCAGGACAGGATCCAAGAGACCCAGTACTTC. This sequence joins TRBV5-1 and TRBJ2-5; TRBD1 matches at 7 bases. V lost 4 bases to trimming and J lost 1 base; unmatched junction nucleotides: 4. Germline CDR1 and CDR2: SGHRS and YFSETQ. CDR3 size: 14 residues.

The chain is built from TRBV2 and TRBJ1-1; 7 nucleotides line up with TRBD1. Germline V lookup: CDR1 SNHLY, CDR2 FYNNEI. J gave up 6 bases and V 11 bases, and 9 bases lay outside the gene matches. CDR3 length: 12 residues. The CDR3 reads CASETGSAEAFF. CDR3 sequence (DNA): TGTGCCTCCGAGACAGGGAGCGCTGAAGCTTTCTTT.

The genes are TRBV20-1 and TRBJ2-1, with D unresolved. V gave up 5 bases and J gave up 6 bases, with 5 bases separating them. This CDR3 region has 10 residues. Germline V gene lookup returns CDR1 DFQATT and CDR2 SNEGSKA (reference sequence). CDR3 in amino acids: CSAYFNEQFF. The CDR3 bases are TGCAGTGCTTATTTCAATGAGCAGTTCTTC.

The chain employs TRBV24-1 and TRBJ2-1, with unresolved D. Germline CDR1 and CDR2: KGHDR and SFDVKD. The CDR3 totals 14 residues. Trimming removed 4 bases at V and 6 bases at J, with 12 bases between. The CDR3 sequence: CATSDPGELNEQFF. Written as DNA, the CDR3 is TGTGCCACCAGTGACCCCGGTGAACTCAATGAGCAGTTCTTC.

This chain connects TRBV6-6 to TRBJ2-3; TRBD2 aligns across 7 bases. The CDR3 consists of 16 residues. Per the germline V gene, CDR1 is MNHNY and CDR2 is SVGAGI (reference sequence). V gave up 5 bases and J gave up 6 bases; unmatched junction bases: 14. CDR3 residues: CASSPPPSGGGDTQYF. CDR3 nucleotides: TGTGCCAGCAGTCCCCCCCCTAGCGGAGGAGGGGATACGCAGTATTTT.

This clone was detected once. This chain joins TRBV4-3 and TRBJ2-1, with 7 bases matching TRBD1. V shed 5 bases, J shed 2 bases, and the junction held 3 bases outside the gene matches. The CDR3 contains 14 residues. Germline assignment: CDR1 LGHNA and CDR2 YSLEER. CDR3 amino acids: CASSEGTAYNEQFF. The DNA of the CDR3 is TGCGCCAGCAGCGAGGGGACAGCCTACAATGAGCAGTTCTTC.

The V and J genes are TRBV18 and TRBJ2-1, with TRBD2 matching 12 bases. V gave up 6 bases and J gave up 2 bases; unmatched junction bases: 2. The germline gives CDR1 KGHSH, CDR2 LQKENI. The CDR3 has 15 amino acids. Here the CDR3 DNA reads TGTGCCAGCTCTCGGACTAGCGGGGCCTACAATGAGCAGTTCTTC. Translation gives CASSRTSGAYNEQFF. Full variable domain (remainder filled in from reference TRBV18 and TRBJ2-1): NAGVMQNPRHLVRRRGQEARLRCSPMKGHSHVYWYRQLPEEGLKFMVYLQKENIIDESGMPKERFSAEFPKEGPSILRIQQVVRGDSAAYFCASSRTSGAYNEQFFGPGTRLTVL.

This clone was counted once. The V call is TRBV7-8, the J call TRBJ2-3; a possible D gene is TRBD2 (5 bases). CDR1 and CDR2 from the germline V gene are SGHVS and FQNEAQ. CDR3 size: 12 residues. Trimming left V 5 bases short and J 9 bases short, with 12 bases between. CDR3 sequence: CASSQLAGTQYF. Here the CDR3 DNA reads TGTGCCAGCAGCCAGCTAGCAGGCACGCAGTATTTT. The full variable domain, completed using reference TRBV7-8 and TRBJ2-3, is GAGVSQSPRYKVAKRGQDVALRCDPISGHVSLFWYQQALGQGPEFLTYFQNEAQLDKSGLPSDRFFAERPEGSVSTLKIQRTQQEDSAVYLCASSQLAGTQYFGPGTRLTVL.

This clone was observed a few times. The chain combines TRBV15 with TRBJ2-3; 8 nucleotides line up with TRBD2. The CDR3 has 13 amino acids. The junction had 3 bases not matched to a gene; V was cut back by 8 bases and J by 2 bases. Germline CDR1 reads LNHNV; CDR2 reads YYDKDF (reference sequence). CDR3 sequence: CATRGLATDTQYF. CDR3 in DNA: TGTGCCACCCGCGGACTAGCCACAGATACGCAGTATTTT.

The rearrangement links TRBV11-2 to TRBJ2-3; 8 bases fit TRBD1. The CDR3 spans 15 residues. V gave up 5 bases and J gave up 0 bases; unmatched junction bases: 4. Germline CDR1 SGHAT, CDR2 FQNNGV. The DNA for the CDR3 is TGTGCCAGCAGCCTCAGGACAGGGAGCACAGATACGCAGTATTTT. As protein: CASSLRTGSTDTQYF.

The chain combines TRBV7-9 with TRBJ1-4; possible D gene TRBD1, 5 bases. The length of the CDR3 is 14 residues. Trimming removed 5 bases at V and 0 bases at J, with 7 bases between. Germline loops: CDR1 SEHNR, CDR2 FQNEAQ (reference sequence). In DNA, the CDR3 is TGTGCCAGCAGCCCGACAGCAACTAATGAAAAACTGTTTTTT. It specifies CASSPTATNEKLFF.

The chain links TRBV5-1 to TRBJ2-7; possible D gene TRBD1, 5 bases. Per the germline V gene, CDR1 is SGHRS and CDR2 is YFSETQ. Trimming removed 0 bases from V and 7 bases from J, with 17 bases in between. This CDR3 comprises 15 residues. In nucleotides, the CDR3 is TGCGCCAGCAGCTTGGGAGGACAAGGCCTACGTGAGCAGTACTTC. This translates into CASSLGGQGLREQYF.

The genes are TRBV6-5 and TRBJ1-1; unclear D gene. This CDR3 is 14 amino acids long. Trimming took 4 bases from V and 7 from J, leaving 16 bases between them. Per the germline V gene, CDR1 is MNHEY and CDR2 is SVGAGI. This chain's CDR3 is CASSLEGARNEAFF. The CDR3 DNA follows: TGTGCCAGCAGTTTAGAGGGAGCAAGAAATGAAGCTTTCTTT.

The CDR3: CAVITGGLNTEAFF. CDR3 sequence (DNA): TGTGCCGTTATTACAGGGGGCCTGAACACTGAAGCTTTCTTT. The chain joins TRBV10-3 to TRBJ1-1; 9 nucleotides line up with TRBD1. The trim removed 11 bases at V and 0 bases at J, leaving 7 bases unmatched. The CDR3 extends over 14 amino acids. In germline, CDR1 is ENHRY, CDR2 SYGVKD.

The chain employs TRBV28 and TRBJ1-4, with D maybe TRBD1 (5 bases). The germline gives CDR1 MDHEN, CDR2 SYDVKM. Trimming removed 8 bases at V and 8 bases at J, with 24 bases between. CDR3 length: 16 residues. This chain's CDR3 is CASGLVGATGGEKLFF. The CDR3 DNA follows: TGTGCCAGCGGCCTAGTTGGGGCCACTGGGGGGGAAAAACTGTTTTTT.

The chain has TRBV7-3 and TRBJ1-2; maybe TRBD1 (5 bases). The CDR3 has 13 amino acids. V shed 5 bases and J shed 5 bases, with 12 bases lying between them. The germline V gene has CDR1 SGHTA and CDR2 FQGTGA. The chain's CDR3 is CASSDGQGYGYTF. CDR3 DNA sequence: TGTGCCAGCAGCGACGGCCAGGGATATGGCTACACCTTC.

The rearrangement joins TRBV19 to TRBJ2-1; TRBD2 is a possible D gene (5 bases). Germline V gene data show CDR1 as LNHDA and CDR2 as SQIVND (reference sequence). This CDR3 has 16 residues. Deletions cut 5 bases from V and 2 bases from J, with 16 bases between. This CDR3 is CASSGVLRATYNEQFF. DNA for the CDR3: TGTGCCAGTAGTGGAGTATTGCGGGCCACCTACAATGAGCAGTTCTTC.

This clone was picked up one time. The V gene is TRBV14, the J gene TRBJ2-5; D perhaps matches TRBD1 (5 bases). This CDR3 is built from 16 residues. Trimming removed 4 bases from V and 3 bases from J, with 18 bases in between. Germline lookup yields CDR1 SGHDN and CDR2 FVKESK. The CDR3 DNA is TGTGCCAGCAGCCCCTGGTGGGGCAGCACCGAAGAGACCCAGTACTTC. Residues: CASSPWWGSTEETQYF.

The V call is TRBV11-2, the J call TRBJ1-1, with D unclear. The CDR3 loop spans 12 amino acids. Germline V gene sequence: CDR1 SGHAT, CDR2 FQNNGV. The V gene lost 1 base and the J gene lost 10 bases, with 10 bases spanning the gap. The DNA for the CDR3 is TGTGCCAGCAGCTTAGTTCTGGGAGGAGCTTTCTTT. This encodes CASSLVLGGAFF.

The chain combines TRBV4-2 with TRBJ2-2; tentative D call: TRBD1 (7 bases). CDR1 is LGHNA, CDR2 YNFKEQ, per germline. Trimming pared 0 bases from V and 5 bases from J, leaving 19 bases between. CDR3 length: 18 amino acids. The CDR3 is CASSQDWGTGAGTGELFF. DNA for the CDR3: TGTGCCAGCAGCCAAGATTGGGGTACAGGGGCGGGGACCGGGGAGCTGTTTTTT.

J is TRBJ1-1 and V is TRBV29-1; 7 positions agree with TRBD1. The trim removed 6 bases at V and 4 bases at J, leaving 5 bases unmatched. CDR1 and CDR2 (germline): SQVTM, ANQGSEA. This CDR3 region has 12 residues. DNA for the CDR3: TGCAGCGTCAGGGGGACGGGCACTGAAGCTTTCTTT. As protein: CSVRGTGTEAFF.

The chain couples TRBV6-5 to TRBJ2-7, with D perhaps matching TRBD1 (6 bases). Trimming removed 3 bases at V and 3 bases at J, with 12 bases between. CDR1 is MNHEY, CDR2 SVGAGI, per germline. The CDR3 runs 14 residues. Written as DNA, the CDR3 is TGTGCCAGCAGTTATCTTGACAGGATCTACGAGCAGTACTTC. Encoded protein: CASSYLDRIYEQYF.

This clone occurred a few times. The rearrangement joins TRBV6-5 to TRBJ2-1, with 11 bases lining up with TRBD1. The CDR3 sequence is 16 residues long. Losses at the gene ends were 4 bases for V and 6 bases for J; bases not matched to a gene: 8. From germline, CDR1 is MNHEY and CDR2 SVGAGI. Written as DNA, the CDR3 is TGTGCCAGCAGTTCTATTACCGGGACAGGGGGCAATGAGCAGTTCTTC. It yields the protein CASSSITGTGGNEQFF.

This clone came up once. The chain carries TRBV11-2 and TRBJ2-2; TRBD2 agrees at 7 bases. Germline V CDR1 and CDR2: SGHAT, FQNNGV. After removal of 6 bases from V and 4 bases from J, the junction contained 5 bases not matched to a gene. The CDR3 spans 14 residues. The CDR3 sequence is CASRRAGRTGELFF. In DNA, the CDR3 is TGTGCCAGCAGGCGAGCGGGGCGCACCGGGGAGCTGTTTTTT.

V and J are TRBV19 and TRBJ2-7; 7 bases map to TRBD2. Germline trimming cut 9 bases from V and 3 bases from J; bases unmatched to any gene: 8. The germline V gene encodes CDR1 LNHDA and CDR2 SQIVND (reference sequence). The CDR3 covers 13 residues. CDR3 coding DNA: TGTGCCAGCTCCCTGGCTAGCGGCTACGAGCAGTACTTC. Translation: CASSLASGYEQYF.

Remarks on this clone: One junction end does not reproduce the germline sequence, and a read error may be involved. The chain combines TRBV28 with TRBJ2-1; 9 positions match TRBD1. The CDR3 loop spans 12 amino acids. The germline V gene encodes CDR1 MDHEN and CDR2 SYDVKM. CDR3 DNA sequence: TGTGCCAGCAGTGCCCCGGGACAGGGCGTGATCTTC. Translated, it gives CASSAPGQGVIF. Full variable domain (outside the CDR3, taken from reference TRBV28 and TRBJ2-1): DVKVTQSSRYLVKRTGEKVFLECVQDMDHENMFWYRQDPGLGLRLIYFSYDVKMKEKGDIPEGYSVSREKKERFSLILESASTNQTSMYLCASSAPGQGVIFGPGTRLTVL.

The chain couples TRBV7-9 to TRBJ1-4; D is undetermined. The CDR3 length is 14 residues. Germline assignment: CDR1 SEHNR and CDR2 FQNEAQ (reference sequence). The V gene lost 8 bases and the J gene lost 1 base, with 11 bases spanning the gap. CDR3 loop: CASRGSGTNEKLFF. The CDR3 DNA is TGTGCCAGCCGCGGGTCGGGAACTAATGAAAAACTGTTTTTT.

The chain uses TRBV30 and TRBJ2-3, with 7 nucleotides matching TRBD1. The CDR3 runs 18 residues. Germline CDR1 and CDR2: GTSNPN and SVGIG (reference sequence). J gave up 2 bases and V 0 bases, and 14 bases lay outside the gene matches. CDR3 DNA: TGTGCCTGGAGTGTACAGTATCCGGACAGGACCTACACAGATACGCAGTATTTT. Translation gives CAWSVQYPDRTYTDTQYF.

The gene calls are TRBV6-2 or TRBV6-3 and TRBJ2-6, with TRBD1 matching 8 bases. Looked up from germline, CDR1 is MNHEY and CDR2 is SVGEGT. Unmatched junction bases numbered 9, after V lost 5 bases and J lost 0 bases. The CDR3 length is 18 residues. The CDR3 coding sequence is TGTGCCAGCAGTCCCTGGACAGGGAAAGACTCTGGGGCCAACGTCCTGACTTTC. It encodes CASSPWTGKDSGANVLTF.

The chain recombines TRBV28 with TRBJ2-1; TRBD1 aligns across 8 bases. The CDR3 is 15 amino acids. Looked up from germline, CDR1 is MDHEN and CDR2 is SYDVKM. V was clipped by 4 bases and J by 4 bases; unmatched bases: 6. CDR3 region: CASSYSQGAYNEQFF. CDR3 DNA: TGTGCCAGCAGTTACAGCCAGGGGGCGTACAATGAGCAGTTCTTC.